Listed here are 21 T cell receptor beta chains from one sample, sequenced in a study of cytomegalovirus exposure and HLA in healthy donors. Amplification used 60 Vbeta primers and 13 Jbeta primers. The repertoire was sequenced with immunoSEQ multiplex PCR; TCRdb's copy has only in-frame clones and lacks some. The table lists under 200,000 clones, 84% of them singletons, with about 6% in the top ten. Sequencing was done on a sample of PBMCs. The receptors originated from a man over 45 in good health and CMV-seropositive.

The CDR3, as DNA: TGTGCCAGCAGTTTACTTCCGGGGGGGAAAAACTACAATGAGCAGTTCTTC. This encodes CASSLLPGGKNYNEQFF. V is TRBV7-3 and J is TRBJ2-1; 8 bases match TRBD2. CDR3 length: 17 residues. Trimming at V came to 6 bases and at J to 3 bases, leaving 13 bases not matched to a gene. Germline V gene lookup returns CDR1 SGHTA and CDR2 FQGTGA.

Only a few counts were recorded for this clone. The V gene is TRBV7-2, the J gene TRBJ1-2; D is possibly TRBD1 (5 bases). Germline CDR1 and CDR2: SGHTA and FQGNSA. V lost 5 bases and J lost 0, with 16 bases in between. The CDR3 extends over 16 amino acids. The CDR3, as DNA: TGTGCCAGCAGCCCAGATGCGGGGCTGGCTAACTATGGCTACACCTTC. This codes for CASSPDAGLANYGYTF.

The chain joins TRBV7-2 to TRBJ1-1, with D unclear. This CDR3 has 14 amino acids. The germline V and J ends were trimmed by 5 bases and 6 bases, with 16 bases remaining between them. Per germline, CDR1 SGHTA and CDR2 FQGNSA. In DNA form, the CDR3 reads TGTGCCAGCAGCCCACCGACTGGGAGGGCTGAAGCTTTCTTT. Its translation is CASSPPTGRAEAFF.

This clone has just one count. The chain uses TRBV19 and TRBJ1-4; 10 positions match TRBD1. CDR1 is LNHDA, CDR2 SQIVND, per germline (reference sequence). The V segment lost 10 bases and the J segment 1 base; nucleotides outside the gene matches: 12. The CDR3 runs 17 residues. CDR3 DNA: TGTGCCACTTCCCTGACCGACAGGGGGCTAACTAATGAAAAACTGTTTTTT. Translating gives CATSLTDRGLTNEKLFF.

The chain recombines TRBV19 with TRBJ1-5, with D perhaps matching TRBD1 (6 bases). The CDR3 covers 15 residues. The germline V gene encodes CDR1 LNHDA and CDR2 SQIVND (reference sequence). The ends were cut back, 3 bases at V and 1 base at J, with 10 bases in the middle. The CDR3 sequence: CASSIDRNSNQPQHF. The CDR3 coding sequence is TGTGCCAGTAGTATCGACAGGAACAGCAATCAGCCCCAGCATTTT.

The chain joins TRBV6-1 to TRBJ2-5; no clear D. V was cut by 2 bases and J by 0 bases, with 10 bases left in between. The CDR3 length is 15 residues. Germline-derived CDR1 and CDR2 are MNHNS and SASEGT. CDR3 sequence (DNA): TGTGCCAGCAGTGAAATGTTGAGCAACCAAGAGACCCAGTACTTC. It codes for CASSEMLSNQETQYF.

This chain joins TRBV5-1 and TRBJ2-2, with 15 nucleotides matching TRBD2. Germline CDR1 SGHRS, CDR2 YFSETQ. The CDR3 spans 15 residues. The J segment lost 7 bases and the V segment lost 3 bases, leaving 1 base of the junction unmatched. The CDR3 is CASSWTSGRVGELFF. The DNA of the CDR3 is TGCGCCAGCAGCTGGACTAGCGGGAGGGTCGGGGAGCTGTTTTTT. The full variable domain, completed using reference TRBV5-1 and TRBJ2-2, is KAGVTQTPRYLIKTRGQQVTLSCSPISGHRSVSWYQQTPGQGLQFLFEYFSETQRNKGNFPGRFSGRQFSNSRSEMNVSTLELGDSALYLCASSWTSGRVGELFFGEGSRLTVL.

This clone showed up just a few times. A read error may produce the germline difference seen at one junction end. The J gene is TRBJ1-2, the V gene TRBV5-4; no clear D gene. The CDR3 spans 15 residues. Per germline, CDR1 SGHNT and CDR2 YYREEE (reference sequence). The CDR3 DNA reads TGCGCCAGCAGCCACGAAATCTTAGCTAACTATGGCTACACCTTC. Its translation is CASSHEILANYGYTF.

This clone was found a few times. The V and J genes are TRBV7-9 and TRBJ1-2; perhaps TRBD1 as D (5 bases). The V and J ends lost 5 bases and 5 bases respectively, with 12 bases between them. Germline V gene data show CDR1 as SEHNR and CDR2 as FQNEAQ (reference sequence). The CDR3 is made up of 13 amino acids. The CDR3 bases are TGTGCCAGCAGCCAGGGATTTGGGTATGGCTACACCTTC. Encoded protein: CASSQGFGYGYTF.

This clone has more than one count but fewer than ten. The rearrangement uses TRBV7-3 and TRBJ2-1, with 9 bases lining up with TRBD2. The V and J ends lost 3 bases and 8 bases, in that order; junction bases with no gene match: 5. CDR1 is SGHTA and CDR2 is FQGTGA in the germline V gene. CDR3 size: 14 residues. The CDR3 loop is CASSFSGSIDEQFF. CDR3 DNA sequence: TGTGCCAGCAGCTTTAGCGGGAGTATCGATGAGCAGTTCTTC.

The sample holds one count of this clone. The chain couples TRBV5-1 to TRBJ1-1; D might be TRBD1 (6 bases). The germline CDR1 and CDR2 sequences are SGHRS and YFSETQ. The V end lost 7 bases, the J end lost 1 base, and 14 bases lay between the germline ends. The CDR3 has 14 amino acids. CDR3 sequence reads: CASSGRQENTEAFF. The CDR3 DNA follows: TGCGCCAGCTCTGGACGACAGGAGAACACTGAAGCTTTCTTT.

J is TRBJ2-7 and V is TRBV6-1, with 7 bases that match TRBD1. V dropped 4 bases and J dropped 4; count of bases not matched to a gene: 10. The CDR3 has 15 amino acids. The germline V gene has CDR1 MNHNS and CDR2 SASEGT. DNA for the CDR3: TGTGCCAGCAGTGCAGCACAGGGGTCTTTGTACGAGCAGTACGTC. Translation gives CASSAAQGSLYEQYV.

This rearrangement joins TRBV6-5 to TRBJ2-7, with D perhaps matching TRBD1 (6 bases). V was pared by 5 bases and J by 3 bases, with 11 bases between. This CDR3 has 13 amino acids. Germline V gene lookup returns CDR1 MNHEY and CDR2 SVGAGI. CDR3 in DNA: TGTGCCAGCAGTAGGCAGGGGAGCTACGAGCAGTACTTC. It encodes CASSRQGSYEQYF.

This chain uses TRBV11-3 with TRBJ2-6; D gene unclear. V shed 1 base and J shed 4 bases, with 11 bases lying between them. Germline V gene data show CDR1 as SGHNT and CDR2 as YENEEA. This CDR3 contains 16 residues. The CDR3 is CASSLVSGYGANVLTF. DNA of the CDR3: TGTGCCAGCAGCTTAGTTTCCGGGTACGGGGCCAACGTCCTGACTTTC.

This chain links TRBV9 with TRBJ2-7; 9 positions agree with TRBD2. In germline, CDR1 is SGDLS, CDR2 YYNGEE. This CDR3 has 15 amino acids. Trimming removed 6 bases from V and 0 bases from J; junction bases left unmatched: 7. CDR3 sequence (DNA): TGTGCCAGCAACCCTAGCGGGGCGAGCTCCTACGAGCAGTACTTC. Protein sequence: CASNPSGASSYEQYF. The full variable domain, completed using reference TRBV9 and TRBJ2-7, is DSGVTQTPKHLITATGQRVTLRCSPRSGDLSVYWYQQSLDQGLQFLIQYYNGEERAKGNILERFSAQQFPDLHSELNLSSLELGDSALYFCASNPSGASSYEQYFGPGTRLTVT.

The V and J genes are TRBV6-5 and TRBJ2-3, with TRBD2 matching over 9 bases. J lost 3 bases, V lost 1 base, and 5 bases had no gene match. The V gene's germline CDR1 is MNHEY and CDR2 SVGAGI. CDR3 length: 16 residues. CDR3 DNA: TGTGCCAGCAGTTACTTGCGGGGGGGTGTTACAGATACGCAGTATTTT. Amino acids: CASSYLRGGVTDTQYF.

This clone was seen a handful of times. The chain joins TRBV2 to TRBJ1-5; D gene unclear. The CDR3 covers 14 residues. V was cut by 0 bases and J by 9 bases, with 12 bases left in between. Per the germline V gene, CDR1 is SNHLY and CDR2 is FYNNEI. The CDR3 coding sequence is TGTGCCAGCAGTGAAGCCCCTATAGTGTGGCCCCAGCATTTT. Amino acids: CASSEAPIVWPQHF.

This clone was observed a handful of times. V and J are TRBV6-1 and TRBJ1-1; TRBD1 is a possible D gene (5 bases). The V and J ends lost 5 bases and 4 bases respectively, with 8 bases between them. The CDR3 has 12 residues. The germline V gene encodes CDR1 MNHNS and CDR2 SASEGT. CDR3 region: CASSWGGTEAFF. The CDR3 nucleotides are TGTGCCAGCAGTTGGGGGGGCACTGAAGCTTTCTTT.

Ten or more counts support this clone. The chain joins TRBV2 to TRBJ2-1; possibly TRBD1 for D (6 bases). The germline V gene encodes CDR1 SNHLY and CDR2 FYNNEI. The CDR3 has 11 residues. The V end was cut by 5 bases, the J end by 9 bases, with 8 bases between. The CDR3 DNA is TGTGCCAGCAGTCCAGGGGTTGAGCAGTTCTTC. Amino acids: CASSPGVEQFF.

The J gene is TRBJ1-3, the V gene TRBV2; 7 nucleotides align to TRBD1. The CDR3 extends over 17 amino acids. Looked up from germline, CDR1 is SNHLY and CDR2 is FYNNEI. J gave up 0 bases and V 11 bases, and 16 bases lay outside the gene matches. The CDR3 is CASKGTGVIASGNTIYF. CDR3 sequence (DNA): TGTGCCTCCAAAGGAACAGGGGTCATCGCCTCTGGAAACACCATATATTTT.

This clone has at least ten counts. V usage is TRBV7-6 and J usage is TRBJ1-1; D might be TRBD1 (5 bases). Germline V gene lookup returns CDR1 SGHVS and CDR2 FNYEAQ. The CDR3 is made up of 14 amino acids. Between the trimmed V and J ends, which lost 1 base and 1 base, there was a span of 7 bases. CDR3: CASSLGQGNTEAFF. CDR3 nucleotide sequence: TGTGCCAGCAGCTTAGGGCAGGGGAACACTGAAGCTTTCTTT.